The clone carrying this T cell receptor beta chain was seen at least ten times. Its antigen is not known. Library preparation (for TCRbeta) was performed with unique molecular identifiers. TCRdb re-called the PCR reads with MiXCR, one entry per CDR3 protein. Found here are under 300,000 distinct CDR3 sequences, more than 9% of them singletons; the top ten hold 20% to 30%. Losses at the gene ends were 2 bases for V and 8 bases for J; bases not matched to a gene: 6. The CDR3 contains 16 residues. These data come from a study of T-cell reconstitution after alpha-beta-depleted transplantation in children. The study's findings and limits: Alpha-beta T cells about two months after transplant reportedly derived from several hundred expanded graft clones.

This clonotype originated in a male patient between 2 and 15 years old who had a stem cell transplant for chronic granulomatous disease, so the T cells may come from the graft donor. The chain employs TRBV12-3 or TRBV12-4 and TRBJ2-2, with 12 bases matching TRBD2. Here the sequenced sample was peripheral blood, taken 180 days after TCRalphabeta/CD19-depleted stem cell transplant. The CDR3 nucleotides are TGTGCCAGCAGTTTAAGGCTAGCGGGGGGGCTGGGGGAGCTGTTTTTT. Amino acid sequence: CASSLRLAGGLGELFF.